These T cell receptor beta chains were read from a single sample in a study of blood T cell repertoires in COVID-19. Profiling relied on immunoSEQ multiplex PCR, and the TCRdb table lists in-frame clones only, not all of them. The sample lists approximately 150,000 clones, around 84% seen once, with around 9.5% in the top ten. The sample consisted of peripheral blood. The receptors here all came from a young man with COVID-19, enrolled during active disease. Both conserved end residues are part of each CDR3. The D gene is left open where the match is weak. Some rows mark clone size as missing; the rest say once, few, many or name a class of expanded clone.

d_call	v_call	j_call	clone_size	cdr3_aa	cdr3_nt
TRBD1	TRBV6-6	TRBJ1-2	.	CASTLNRGNYGYTF	TGTGCCAGCACCCTAAACAGGGGAAACTATGGCTACACCTTC
.	TRBV9	TRBJ2-3	.	CASSVGAGWSTDTQYF	TGTGCCAGCAGCGTAGGGGCAGGGTGGAGCACAGATACGCAGTATTTT
TRBD1	TRBV30	TRBJ1-1	.	CACSRDRGLLNTEAFF	TGTGCCTGTTCCCGGGACAGGGGGCTGTTAAACACTGAAGCTTTCTTT
TRBD1	TRBV6-7	TRBJ1-2	.	CASTGTGNYGYTF	TGTGCCAGCACCGGGACAGGGAACTATGGCTACACCTTC
.	TRBV5-6	TRBJ2-7	.	CASSSPREQYF	TGTGCCAGCAGCTCGCCGCGCGAGCAGTACTTC
TRBD1	TRBV24-1	TRBJ2-3	.	CATSDLSGGFTDTQYF	TGTGCCACCAGTGATTTGTCAGGGGGCTTCACAGATACGCAGTATTTT
.	TRBV28	TRBJ1-6	once	CASSPPGGSSYNSPLHF	TGTGCCAGCAGTCCACCAGGTGGGAGCTCCTATAATTCACCCCTCCACTTT
TRBD1	TRBV5-4	TRBJ1-2	few	CASSPQATGTYGYTF	TGTGCCAGCAGCCCTCAGGCGACAGGGACCTATGGCTACACCTTC
.	TRBV2	TRBJ1-1	once	CASTGWGDGAFF	TGTGCCAGCACCGGGTGGGGGGACGGAGCTTTCTTT
.	TRBV19	TRBJ2-7	few	CASSSQTSERIYEQYF	TGTGCCAGTAGTTCTCAGACTAGTGAACGTATCTACGAGCAGTACTTC
.	TRBV6-5	TRBJ2-5	.	CASQGGQETQYF	TGTGCCAGTCAAGGAGGCCAAGAGACCCAGTACTTC
.	TRBV27	TRBJ2-1	.	CASSGHPNEQFF	TGTGCCAGCTCCGGACACCCCAATGAGCAGTTCTTC
.	TRBV27	TRBJ2-1	.	CASRADVEGEQFF	TGTGCCAGCAGGGCTGACGTGGAGGGCGAGCAGTTCTTC
.	TRBV30	TRBJ2-1	.	CAWSPTVYNEQFF	TGTGCCTGGAGTCCGACAGTCTACAATGAGCAGTTCTTC
.	TRBV3-1/TRBV3-2	TRBJ2-7	.	CASSPDHFSGEQYF	TGTGCCAGCAGCCCTGATCACTTCAGCGGCGAGCAGTACTTC
TRBD1	TRBV4-1	TRBJ2-3	.	CASVGGFTDTQYF	TGCGCCAGTGTAGGGGGCTTCACAGATACGCAGTATTTT
TRBD1	TRBV19	TRBJ1-5	.	CASSLGQYSNQPQHF	TGTGCCAGTAGCCTGGGACAGTATAGCAATCAGCCCCAGCATTTT
TRBD1	TRBV9	TRBJ1-2	.	CASSTYTGGTYGYTF	TGTGCCAGCAGCACTTACACAGGGGGAACCTATGGCTACACCTTC
TRBD2	TRBV19	TRBJ2-3	.	CASSIPGGGTDTQYF	TGTGCCAGTAGTATCCCGGGAGGGGGCACAGATACGCAGTATTTT
.	TRBV7-3	TRBJ1-2	.	CASSSARIGTTLKYGYTF	TGTGCCAGCAGCTCTGCTCGAATCGGGACAACGCTAAAGTATGGCTACACCTTC